The 9 T cell receptor beta chains in this list originate from one sample, sequenced in a study of blood T cell repertoires in COVID-19. The assay was immunoSEQ multiplex PCR, and TCRdb's table has in-frame clones only and misses some. The sample records hundreds of thousands of clones, around nine tenths being singletons. The sample was peripheral blood. The receptors come from a woman in her sixties or seventies who had recovered from COVID-19.

This clone was found a few times. This rearrangement joins TRBV5-3 to TRBJ1-1, with D maybe TRBD1 (5 bases). TRBV5-3 is known as an ORF, though its function is uncertain. The V end lost 2 bases, the J end lost 4 bases, and 15 bases lay between the germline ends. The CDR3 totals 15 residues. The CDR3 sequence is CARSFPDGGGTEAFF. The CDR3 nucleotides are TGTGCCAGAAGCTTCCCTGACGGGGGAGGCACTGAAGCTTTCTTT.

V gene TRBV5-1 combines with J gene TRBJ2-1; 7 bases match TRBD1. V was clipped by 0 bases and J by 0 bases; unmatched bases: 3. This CDR3 comprises 16 residues. Germline CDR1 SGHRS, CDR2 YFSETQ. The CDR3 loop reads CASSLGTGSSYNEQFF. CDR3 DNA sequence: TGCGCCAGCAGCTTGGGGACAGGCAGCTCCTACAATGAGCAGTTCTTC.

The rearrangement links TRBV5-8 to TRBJ1-5; no clear D gene. CDR3 size: 12 residues. From germline, CDR1 is SGHTS and CDR2 YDEGEE. V shed 5 bases and J shed 4 bases, with 7 bases lying between them. The CDR3 sequence: CASRYTNQPQHF. Written as DNA, the CDR3 is TGTGCCAGCAGGTACACGAATCAGCCCCAGCATTTT.

This chain connects TRBV11-2 to TRBJ2-2; a possible D gene is TRBD2 (6 bases). V lost 1 base, J lost 1 base, and 7 bases lay in between. CDR3 length: 15 amino acids. CDR1 SGHAT and CDR2 FQNNGV come from the germline V gene. CDR3 protein: CASSLGGVNTGELFF. The CDR3 region has the DNA TGTGCCAGCAGCTTAGGGGGGGTGAACACCGGGGAGCTGTTTTTT. Variable domain in full (rest from reference TRBV11-2 and TRBJ2-2): EAGVAQSPRYKIIEKRQSVAFWCNPISGHATLYWYQQILGQGPKLLIQFQNNGVVDDSQLPKDRFSAERLKGVDSTLKIQPAKLEDSAVYLCASSLGGVNTGELFFGEGSRLTVL.

CDR3 DNA sequence: TGTGCCAGCGCCTTTGGGACAGGGGAGGGGTATGGCTACACCTTC. Translation gives CASAFGTGEGYGYTF. The chain uses TRBV7-9 and TRBJ1-2, with TRBD1 matching over 10 bases. J gave up 5 bases and V 8 bases, and 11 bases lay outside the gene matches. The CDR3 is 15 amino acids. Germline V gene lookup returns CDR1 SEHNR and CDR2 FQNEAQ (reference sequence).

The chain joins TRBV27 to TRBJ2-1; 10 positions match TRBD2. Trimming at V came to 5 bases and at J to 2 bases, leaving 12 bases not matched to a gene. The CDR3 length is 18 residues. Germline assignment: CDR1 MNHEY and CDR2 SMNVEV (reference sequence). CDR3 protein: CASSPPIAGGSPYNEQFF. CDR3 DNA sequence: TGTGCCAGCAGTCCCCCAATAGCGGGGGGTAGTCCCTACAATGAGCAGTTCTTC.

The CDR3 reads CASSQEADSVKLFF. For the CDR3, the DNA is TGCGCCAGCAGCCAAGAAGCGGACAGCGTTAAACTGTTTTTT. The V and J genes are TRBV4-3 and TRBJ1-4; TRBD1 is a possible D gene (6 bases). CDR3 length: 14 residues. Per germline, CDR1 LGHNA and CDR2 YSLEER. V gave up 0 bases and J gave up 11 bases, with 13 bases separating them.

This chain links TRBV5-4 with TRBJ1-2, with 8 bases that match TRBD1. J lost 4 bases, V lost 4 bases, and 3 bases had no gene match. Germline CDR1 and CDR2: SGHNT and YYREEE (reference sequence). The CDR3 consists of 13 residues. The CDR3 protein is CASSPTGVYGYTF. The CDR3 nucleotides are TGTGCCAGCAGCCCGACAGGGGTCTATGGCTACACCTTC.

The chain links TRBV6-6 to TRBJ2-1; the match to TRBD2 covers 15 bases. V gave up 5 bases and J gave up 6 bases; unmatched junction bases: 5. This CDR3 is built from 16 residues. Germline assignment: CDR1 MNHNY and CDR2 SVGAGI (reference sequence). In nucleotides, the CDR3 is TGTGCCAGCAGTCGAGGACTAGCGGGGGGGCTCAATGAGCAGTTCTTC. It yields the protein CASSRGLAGGLNEQFF.